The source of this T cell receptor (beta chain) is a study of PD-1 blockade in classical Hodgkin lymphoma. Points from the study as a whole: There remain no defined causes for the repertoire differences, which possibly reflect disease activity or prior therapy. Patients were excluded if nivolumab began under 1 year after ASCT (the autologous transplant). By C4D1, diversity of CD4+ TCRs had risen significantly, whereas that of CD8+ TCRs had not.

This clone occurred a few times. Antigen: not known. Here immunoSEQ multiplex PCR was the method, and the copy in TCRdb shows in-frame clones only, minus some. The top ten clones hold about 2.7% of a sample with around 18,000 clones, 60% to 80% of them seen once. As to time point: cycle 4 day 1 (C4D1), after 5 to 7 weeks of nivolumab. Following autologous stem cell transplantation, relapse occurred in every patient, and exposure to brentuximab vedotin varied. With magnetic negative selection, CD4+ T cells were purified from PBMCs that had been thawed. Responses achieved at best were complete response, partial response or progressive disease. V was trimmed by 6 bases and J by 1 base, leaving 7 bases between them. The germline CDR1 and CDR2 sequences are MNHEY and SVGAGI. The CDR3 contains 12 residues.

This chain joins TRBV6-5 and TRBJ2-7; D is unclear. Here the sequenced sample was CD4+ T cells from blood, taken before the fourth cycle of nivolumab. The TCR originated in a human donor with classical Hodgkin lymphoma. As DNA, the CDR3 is TGTGCCAGCAGCAGGACGTCCTACGAGCAGTACTTC. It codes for CASSRTSYEQYF.